The text below deals with one T cell receptor (beta chain). Germline V gene data show CDR1 as SGHVS and CDR2 as FQNEAQ. This CDR3 contains 18 residues. With 1 base removed from V and 4 bases from J, the gap between germline ends came to 22 bases. The data derive from a study of regulatory T cells in long-lasting Graves disease. TCR beta libraries were built with iRepertoire HTBI primers and Arm-PCR of CDR3 regions. In TCRdb, the multiplex PCR reads were re-called with MiXCR into one record per CDR3 protein. The sample consists of 560,000 or so distinct CDR3 sequences, about 16% of them appearing once. Regarding time point: newly diagnosed GD, antithyroid drugs for less than 3 months. Following extraction of RNA from PBMCs, that RNA was used to make the TCR library. The data also belong to a second study, concerning T cells in Graves' hyperthyroidism and ophthalmopathy.

The source of this sequence is a man aged 18 to 29 with Graves disease. Sequencing was performed on peripheral blood mononuclear cells (PBMCs), taken at new diagnosis, from a patient treated with antithyroid drugs. The gene calls are TRBV7-8 and TRBJ2-5; D is uncertain. The CDR3 sequence is CASSLVPSRVGLRETQYF. The CDR3 bases are TGTGCCAGCAGCTTAGTGCCTAGTAGGGTCGGTCTTAGAGAGACCCAGTACTTC.